A single sample is the source of the 26 T cell receptor beta chains below, sequenced in a study of identifying expanded T cells in peripheral blood. The method was immunoSEQ multiplex PCR; TCRdb's version includes in-frame clones alone and lacks a portion of them. The sample lists 120,000 or so clones; approximately 80% were seen once. The sequencing sample was made of blood. The receptors shown here come from a person between 18 and 75 years old in good health.

The chain links TRBV25-1 to TRBJ2-1; 9 positions agree with TRBD1. V dropped 7 bases and J dropped 13; count of bases not matched to a gene: 8. The CDR3 contains 12 residues. The germline V gene has CDR1 MGHDK and CDR2 SYGVNS. CDR3 protein: CASKKPTGGQFF. The CDR3 coding sequence is TGTGCCAGCAAAAAACCCACAGGGGGCCAGTTCTTC.

The genes are TRBV7-2 and TRBJ1-2; D uncertain. The CDR3 is made up of 18 amino acids. CDR1 is SGHTA, CDR2 FQGNSA, per germline. V dropped 5 bases and J dropped 0 bases, with 22 bases sitting between them. The CDR3 DNA reads as TGTGCCAGCAGCGCACGTAGGCTCGAGGATTTCTCTAACTATGGCTACACCTTC. Translating it yields CASSARRLEDFSNYGYTF.

The gene calls are TRBV19 and TRBJ2-3; the match to TRBD1 covers 9 bases. Per the germline V gene, CDR1 is LNHDA and CDR2 is SQIVND (reference sequence). The trim removed 6 bases at V and 5 bases at J, leaving 3 bases unmatched. The CDR3 has 13 residues. The CDR3 spells CASSLTGGDTQYF. The CDR3 bases are TGTGCCAGTAGCCTGACAGGGGGAGATACGCAGTATTTT.

The chain couples TRBV7-7 to TRBJ2-1, with 8 bases lining up with TRBD2. V lost 5 bases to trimming and J lost 5 bases; unmatched junction nucleotides: 8. The CDR3 consists of 15 residues. Per the germline V gene, CDR1 is SSHAT and CDR2 is FNYEAQ (reference sequence). CDR3 amino acids: CASSPQRGPDNEQFF. The CDR3 DNA reads TGTGCCAGCAGCCCCCAGCGGGGGCCAGACAATGAGCAGTTCTTC.

This clone showed up just once. The chain combines TRBV5-1 with TRBJ2-5; 8 bases agree with TRBD2. The CDR3 is 15 residues long. The germline V gene has CDR1 SGHRS and CDR2 YFSETQ. V trimming: 3 bases; J trimming: 5 bases; junction bases outside the gene matches: 9. CDR3 bases: TGCGCCAGCAGCTCCGACGGGGGGGTCGGGGAGACCCAGTACTTC. Translation gives CASSSDGGVGETQYF.

V usage is TRBV6-1 and J usage is TRBJ1-6; D might be TRBD1 (5 bases). V lost 5 bases to trimming and J lost 15 bases, with 23 bases between them. Looked up from germline, CDR1 is MNHNS and CDR2 is SASEGT. This CDR3 is 15 amino acids long. The CDR3 sequence is CASSSYPRGSSDLHF. CDR3 DNA: TGTGCCAGCAGTTCCTACCCCCGGGGGTCGTCAGACCTCCACTTT.

The chain is built from TRBV4-1 and TRBJ1-1; possibly TRBD1 for D (5 bases). The CDR3 covers 16 residues. V lost 0 bases and J lost 1, with 12 bases in between. Germline values: CDR1 MGHRA, CDR2 YSYEKL. The CDR3 loop is CASSQDYPTGNTEAFF. CDR3 DNA: TGCGCCAGCAGCCAAGATTACCCCACAGGGAACACTGAAGCTTTCTTT.

The chain is built from TRBV7-3 and TRBJ2-1; 7 bases are a match to TRBD2. The germline V gene encodes CDR1 SGHTA and CDR2 FQGTGA. With 3 bases clipped from V and 2 bases from J, the junction kept 7 bases outside the gene matches. The CDR3 is made up of 16 amino acids. CDR3 region: CASSLAAGLAYNEQFF. Here the CDR3 DNA reads TGTGCCAGCAGCTTGGCAGCGGGGTTGGCCTACAATGAGCAGTTCTTC.

The sample holds one count of this clone. V gene TRBV2 combines with J gene TRBJ1-4; D ambiguous. The germline CDR1 and CDR2 sequences are SNHLY and FYNNEI. This CDR3 has 14 amino acids. V lost 7 bases and J 8 bases, leaving 17 bases between the germline ends. The CDR3 here is CASMKGSGLEKLFF. As DNA, the CDR3 is TGTGCCAGCATGAAGGGAAGCGGATTGGAAAAACTGTTTTTT.

This clone was found once. The V call is TRBV10-3, the J call TRBJ1-1; TRBD1 is a possible D gene (5 bases). Trimming removed 4 bases from V and 3 bases from J, with 12 bases in between. The CDR3 has 14 amino acids. The germline gives CDR1 ENHRY, CDR2 SYGVKD. CDR3 protein: CAISVNRGDTEAFF. CDR3 nucleotides: TGTGCCATCAGTGTGAACCGGGGGGACACTGAAGCTTTCTTT.

The chain has TRBV27 and TRBJ2-7; 8 bases agree with TRBD2. J gave up 0 bases and V 0 bases, and 7 bases lay outside the gene matches. This CDR3 comprises 17 residues. The germline CDR1 and CDR2 sequences are MNHEY and SMNVEV (reference sequence). This CDR3 reads CASSLSSGMTSSYEQYF. The DNA of the CDR3 is TGTGCCAGCAGTTTATCTAGCGGGATGACAAGCTCCTACGAGCAGTACTTC.

This chain joins TRBV10-2 and TRBJ2-6; TRBD2 is a possible D gene (5 bases). Germline CDR1 is WSHSY and CDR2 is SAAADI. Trimming pared 5 bases from V and 3 bases from J, leaving 11 bases between. This CDR3 has 15 amino acids. The CDR3 here is CASSYNRDGANVLTF. The CDR3 coding sequence is TGCGCCAGCAGTTACAACCGGGATGGGGCCAACGTCCTGACTTTC.

The chain employs TRBV6-5 and TRBJ2-7; tentative D call: TRBD2 (6 bases). The germline V gene encodes CDR1 MNHEY and CDR2 SVGAGI. The CDR3 is 14 amino acids. Trimming shortened V by 0 bases and J by 2 bases, and 8 bases separated the two germline ends. CDR3 region: CASSYSRGAYEQYF. CDR3 in DNA: TGTGCCAGCAGTTACTCGCGGGGAGCCTACGAGCAGTACTTC.

The J gene is TRBJ2-1, the V gene TRBV11-3; D is unresolved. CDR3 length: 14 amino acids. Germline lookup yields CDR1 SGHNT and CDR2 YENEEA. The ends were cut back, 5 bases at V and 0 bases at J, with 8 bases in the middle. The CDR3 is CASSPPYSYNEQFF. The CDR3 DNA follows: TGTGCCAGCAGCCCCCCGTACTCCTACAATGAGCAGTTCTTC. The whole variable domain, filled in from reference TRBV11-3 and TRBJ2-1, reads EAGVVQSPRYKIIEKKQPVAFWCNPISGHNTLYWYLQNLGQGPELLIRYENEEAVDDSQLPKDRFSAERLKGVDSTLKIQPAELGDSAVYLCASSPPYSYNEQFFGPGTRLTVL.

The genes are TRBV27 and TRBJ1-2, with a possible D match to TRBD1 (5 bases). Germline V gene lookup returns CDR1 MNHEY and CDR2 SMNVEV (reference sequence). There are 15 residues in the CDR3. The ends were cut back, 2 bases at V and 4 bases at J, with 14 bases in the middle. The chain's CDR3 is CASSLMGQAIYGYTF. DNA of the CDR3: TGTGCCAGCAGTTTAATGGGGCAGGCGATCTATGGCTACACCTTC.

V and J are TRBV5-4 and TRBJ2-2, with 7 bases matching TRBD1. Germline-derived CDR1 and CDR2 are SGHNT and YYREEE (reference sequence). The CDR3 totals 17 residues. Unmatched junction bases numbered 10, after V lost 4 bases and J lost 1 base. The CDR3 sequence: CASSNPVGQMNTGELFF. The DNA for the CDR3 is TGTGCCAGCAGCAACCCGGTGGGACAGATGAACACCGGGGAGCTGTTTTTT.

A single count supports this clone. This chain joins TRBV2 and TRBJ2-3, with TRBD2 identical over 7 bases. Germline CDR1 is SNHLY and CDR2 is FYNNEI. V dropped 8 bases and J dropped 6; count of bases not matched to a gene: 11. The CDR3 is 14 amino acids. CDR3 sequence (DNA): TGTGCCAGCTCGTGGAGCGGGGACCCGGATACGCAGTATTTT. Translating gives CASSWSGDPDTQYF.

This chain links TRBV5-1 with TRBJ2-2; the match to TRBD1 covers 7 bases. The CDR3 extends over 16 amino acids. Germline-derived CDR1 and CDR2 are SGHRS and YFSETQ. Germline trimming cut 4 bases from V and 4 bases from J; bases unmatched to any gene: 10. DNA for the CDR3: TGCGCCAGCAGCCCGGCCGGGACAGCACGCACCGGGGAGCTGTTTTTT. Protein product: CASSPAGTARTGELFF.

This sequence joins TRBV5-1 and TRBJ2-7; 7 nucleotides match TRBD1. The CDR3 runs to 14 residues. Germline assignment: CDR1 SGHRS and CDR2 YFSETQ. V gave up 5 bases and J gave up 2 bases; unmatched junction bases: 7. CDR3 nucleotides: TGCGCCAGCAGGCCGGGACAGAGAGCCTACGAGCAGTACTTC. Amino acids: CASRPGQRAYEQYF.

The V gene is TRBV7-9, the J gene TRBJ1-1; D call uncertain. There are 14 residues in the CDR3. V lost 1 base and J lost 4, with 10 bases in between. Germline V gene lookup returns CDR1 SEHNR and CDR2 FQNEAQ (reference sequence). CDR3 amino acids: CASSLVVTGTEAFF. The CDR3 DNA follows: TGTGCCAGCAGCTTAGTGGTTACGGGCACTGAAGCTTTCTTT.

The chain carries TRBV10-3 and TRBJ2-7, with 10 bases identical to TRBD2. The CDR3 sequence is 15 residues long. V trimming: 4 bases; J trimming: 0 bases; junction bases outside the gene matches: 3. From germline, CDR1 is ENHRY and CDR2 SYGVKD. CDR3 in amino acids: CAISASSGGSYEQYF. The CDR3 coding sequence is TGTGCCATCAGTGCATCTAGCGGGGGCTCCTACGAGCAGTACTTC.

This clone was detected only once. The gene calls are TRBV21-1 and TRBJ1-4; TRBD1, the table's D call, was not compared with the DNA. TRBV21-1 is a pseudogene segment. The CDR3 has 16 residues. The CDR3 DNA reads TGTGCCAGCAGCAAAAGGGGGACCGGTCTGGGTGAAAAACTGTTTTTT. Its protein product is CASSKRGTGLGEKLFF.

The chain joins TRBV2 to TRBJ2-7; D is unclear. The CDR3 runs 11 residues. Looked up from germline, CDR1 is SNHLY and CDR2 is FYNNEI. Trimming stripped 6 bases from V and 1 base from J, with 4 bases between. CDR3 coding DNA: TGTGCCAGCAGGTTTTCCTACGAGCAGTACTTC. It encodes CASRFSYEQYF.

As DNA, the CDR3 is TGTGCCAGCAGCACCCGGACAGGGTCCGAAGCTAACGGCTACACCTTC. This gives the protein CASSTRTGSEANGYTF. V is TRBV9 and J is TRBJ1-2; 8 bases line up with TRBD1. Germline values: CDR1 SGDLS, CDR2 YYNGEE. V was pared by 4 bases and J by 8 bases, with 16 bases of the junction left unmatched. This CDR3 is built from 16 residues.

This chain links TRBV7-8 with TRBJ1-6, with D unclear. Germline assignment: CDR1 SGHVS and CDR2 FQNEAQ. CDR3 length: 18 amino acids. The germline V and J ends were trimmed by 3 bases and 7 bases, with 22 bases remaining between them. The CDR3 here is CASSLNSYWDLLNSPLHF. For the CDR3, the DNA is TGTGCCAGCAGCTTGAACAGCTACTGGGATTTACTGAATTCACCCCTCCACTTT.

The J gene is TRBJ1-2, the V gene TRBV4-3; D is unclear. This CDR3 is built from 15 residues. The germline V gene has CDR1 LGHNA and CDR2 YSLEER. V lost 0 bases, J lost 3 bases, and 11 bases lay in between. CDR3 nucleotide sequence: TGCGCCAGCAGCCAAGATTATGCGGAATACTATGGCTACACCTTC. Translating it yields CASSQDYAEYYGYTF.